This note documents a single TCR beta chain sequence. This table comes from immunoSEQ multiplex PCR, and its TCRdb copy is limited to in-frame clones, with some not included. The table includes more than 250,000 clones, more than 75% detected once. The V end was cut by 1 base, the J end by 4 bases, with 13 bases between. Germline CDR1 KGHSH, CDR2 LQKENI. This CDR3 comprises 15 residues. This entry is derived from a study of blood T cell repertoires in COVID-19. Study-wide context: The analysed material was cDNA or gDNA that came from T cells, B-cell-depleted T cells, or PBMCs.

The clonotype originates from a man between 45 and 60 years old with active or convalescent COVID-19. Sequenced: peripheral blood. The chain combines TRBV18 with TRBJ2-5; D is possibly TRBD2 (6 bases). CDR3 DNA sequence: TGTGCCAGCTCACCACGAGGAGGGGCTGGAGAGACCCAGTACTTC. Encoded protein: CASSPRGGAGETQYF.